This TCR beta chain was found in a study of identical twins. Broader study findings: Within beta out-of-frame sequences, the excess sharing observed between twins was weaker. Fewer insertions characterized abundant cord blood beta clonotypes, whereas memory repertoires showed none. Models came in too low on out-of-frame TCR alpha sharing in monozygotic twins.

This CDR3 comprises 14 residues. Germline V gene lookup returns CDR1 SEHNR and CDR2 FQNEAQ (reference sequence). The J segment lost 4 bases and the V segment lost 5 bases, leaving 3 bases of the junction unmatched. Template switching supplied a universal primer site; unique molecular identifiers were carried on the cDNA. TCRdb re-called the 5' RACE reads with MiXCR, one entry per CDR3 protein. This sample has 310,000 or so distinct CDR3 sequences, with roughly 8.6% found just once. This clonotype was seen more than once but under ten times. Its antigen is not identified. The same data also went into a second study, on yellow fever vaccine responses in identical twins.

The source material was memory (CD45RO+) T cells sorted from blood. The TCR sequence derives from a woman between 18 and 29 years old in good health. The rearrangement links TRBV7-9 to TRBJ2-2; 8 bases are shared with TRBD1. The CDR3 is CASSRQGPTGELFF. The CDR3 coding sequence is TGTGCCAGCAGCCGACAGGGGCCCACCGGGGAGCTGTTTTTT. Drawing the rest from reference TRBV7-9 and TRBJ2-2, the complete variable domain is DTGVSQNPRHKITKRGQNVTFRCDPISEHNRLYWYRQTLGQGPEFLTYFQNEAQLEKSRLLSDRFSAERPKGSFSTLEIQRTEQGDSAMYLCASSRQGPTGELFFGEGSRLTVL.